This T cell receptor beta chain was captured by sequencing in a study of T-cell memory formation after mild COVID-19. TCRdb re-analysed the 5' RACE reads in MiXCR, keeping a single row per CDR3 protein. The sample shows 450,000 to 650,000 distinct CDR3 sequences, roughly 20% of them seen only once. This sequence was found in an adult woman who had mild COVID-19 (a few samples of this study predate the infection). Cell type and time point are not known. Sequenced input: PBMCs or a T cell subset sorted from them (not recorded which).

The CDR3 loop reads CASSFEPGTMGTGELFF. The CDR3 DNA follows: TGTGCCAGCAGCTTCGAACCCGGGACAATGGGGACCGGGGAGCTGTTTTTT. The J gene is TRBJ2-2, the V gene TRBV7-9, with TRBD1 as a possible D gene (6 bases). This CDR3 comprises 17 residues. CDR1 and CDR2 (germline): SEHNR, FQNEAQ (reference sequence). The ends were cut back, 3 bases at V and 5 bases at J, with 19 bases in the middle.